The source of this T cell receptor beta chain is a study of OX40 agonist ivuxolimab in advanced cancers. Study-level background: Treatment received earlier with anti-PD-1, anti-PD-L1 or anti-CTLA-4 agents was allowed, and less than 45% had some.

Study-wide points: Both blood CD4+ and CD8+ T cells showed clonal growth by week 6 at 0.1 to 3.0 mg/kg. The antigens recognized by the expanded peripheral T cells, that is their antigen specificity, were not determined.

Patients with autoimmune history or systemic immunosuppression were excluded. V was trimmed by 5 bases and J by 4 bases, leaving 6 bases between them. CDR3 size: 12 residues. Per germline, CDR1 SEHNR and CDR2 FQNEAQ (reference sequence). With respect to this clone: Its specificity is unknown.

The assay was immunoSEQ multiplex PCR, and TCRdb's table has in-frame clones only and misses some. The table lists approximately 59,000 clones, 70% to 90% of them singletons, with 0.75% in the top ten. The source is an adult with an advanced solid tumor such as melanoma, head and neck, liver or kidney cancer. V is TRBV7-9 and J is TRBJ1-3, with no clear D. The sequencing here drew on CD4+ or CD8+ T cells sorted from blood, taken in a trial of the OX40 agonist ivuxolimab. CDR3 bases: TGTGCCAGCAGCCAGGTCGGAAACACCATATATTTT. This encodes CASSQVGNTIYF.